The entry below describes one T cell receptor (beta chain). No antigen is known for it. The TCRbeta library was prepared with unique molecular identifiers. In TCRdb, the PCR reads were re-called with MiXCR into one record per CDR3 protein. The sample has around 450,000 distinct CDR3 sequences, approximately 41% seen once; the top ten hold around 29%. The data originate from a study of T-cell reconstitution after alpha-beta-depleted transplantation in children. General observations from the study: Approximately two months post-transplant, alpha-beta T cells reportedly originated from several hundred expanded graft clones. When one year had passed after transplant, most T-cell counts and diversity came from newly produced T cells.

The CDR3 has 16 amino acids. Germline CDR1 DFQATT, CDR2 SNEGSKA (reference sequence). The ends lost 2 bases at V and 1 base at J; junction bases unmatched: 2. V is TRBV20-1 and J is TRBJ2-1; 13 bases are shared with TRBD2. This specimen was PBMCs, taken before TCRalphabeta/CD19-depleted stem cell transplant. This receptor was identified in a girl aged 2-10 years with aplastic anemia, due to receive a stem cell transplant. CDR3: CSARLLAGGSYNEQFF. The CDR3 nucleotides read TGCAGTGCTAGACTACTAGCGGGAGGGTCCTACAATGAGCAGTTCTTC.